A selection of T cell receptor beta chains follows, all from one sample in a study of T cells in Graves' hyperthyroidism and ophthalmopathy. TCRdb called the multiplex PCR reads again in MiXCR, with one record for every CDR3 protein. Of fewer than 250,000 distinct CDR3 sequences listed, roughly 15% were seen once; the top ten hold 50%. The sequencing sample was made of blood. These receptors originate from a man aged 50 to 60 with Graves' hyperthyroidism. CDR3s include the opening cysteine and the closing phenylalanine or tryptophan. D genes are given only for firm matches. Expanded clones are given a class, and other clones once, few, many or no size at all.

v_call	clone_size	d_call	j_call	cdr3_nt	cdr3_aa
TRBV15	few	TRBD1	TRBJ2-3	TGTGCCACCAGCAGGGGACAGGGGGACACAGATACGCAGTATTTT	CATSRGQGDTDTQYF
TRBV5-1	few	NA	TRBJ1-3	TGCGCCAGCGCACCGGGGGTTGAAGGAAACACCATATATTTT	CASAPGVEGNTIYF
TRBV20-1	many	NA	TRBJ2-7	TGCAGTGCTAGAGACTACTACGAGCAGTACTTC	CSARDYYEQYF
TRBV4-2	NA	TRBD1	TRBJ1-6	TGTGCCAGCAGCCAAGAGCAAGGACAGGAAAATTCACCCCTCCACTTT	CASSQEQGQENSPLHF
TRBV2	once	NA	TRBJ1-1	TGTGCCAGCAGTGAAGGGGGACCCCCATCCGGAGCTTTCTTT	CASSEGGPPSGAFF
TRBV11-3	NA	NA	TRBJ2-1	TGTGCCAGCACCTCCGGAGGTATCTCCTACAATGAGCAGTTCTTC	CASTSGGISYNEQFF
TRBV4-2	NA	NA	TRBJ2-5	TGTGCCAGCAGCCAAGAAGTCCCTAGCGTGGAGACCCAGTACTTC	CASSQEVPSVETQYF
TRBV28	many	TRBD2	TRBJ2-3	TGTGCCAGCAGAACTAGCGGGAGTCTCGATACGCAGTATTTT	CASRTSGSLDTQYF
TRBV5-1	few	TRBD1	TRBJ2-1	TGCGCCAGCAGCTTCACAGGGGTGGCCGGCAATGAGCAGTTCTTC	CASSFTGVAGNEQFF
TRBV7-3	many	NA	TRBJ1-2	TGTGCCAGCAGCTTATTTCTGGGGTACTATGGCTACACCTTC	CASSLFLGYYGYTF
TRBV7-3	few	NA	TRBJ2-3	TGTGCCAGCAGCTTAACAGTGGAGTCAGATACGCAGTATTTT	CASSLTVESDTQYF
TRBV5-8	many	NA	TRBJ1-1	TGTGCCAGCAGCCCCTGGAGACGGATGAACACTGAAGCTTTCTTT	CASSPWRRMNTEAFF
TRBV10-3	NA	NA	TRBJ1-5	TGTGCCATCAGTGAGTCAAAGGGAGGCAATCAGCCCCAGCATTTT	CAISESKGGNQPQHF
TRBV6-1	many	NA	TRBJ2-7	TGTGCCAGCAGTGAGAGCATGTCCTACGAGCAGTACTTC	CASSESMSYEQYF
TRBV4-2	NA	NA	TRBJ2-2	TGTGCCAGCAGCGACCTCTGGGCGATCACCGGGGAGCTGTTTTTT	CASSDLWAITGELFF
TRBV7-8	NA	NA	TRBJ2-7	TGTGCCAGCAGCTTAGGTAGGGCCAGACGAGGCGAGCAGTACTTC	CASSLGRARRGEQYF
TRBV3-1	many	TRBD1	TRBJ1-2	TGTGCCAGCAGCCGGAGGGACAGGGGTAGCTACACCTTC	CASSRRDRGSYTF
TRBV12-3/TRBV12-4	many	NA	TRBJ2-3	TGTGCCAGCAGTGCTACAGGGAGACGAAACGATACGCAGTATTTT	CASSATGRRNDTQYF
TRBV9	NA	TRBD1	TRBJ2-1	TGTGCCAGCAGACCCACAGACAGGGGGAGTTCCTACAATGAGCAGTTCTTC	CASRPTDRGSSYNEQFF
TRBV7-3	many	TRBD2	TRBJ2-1	TGTGCCAGCAGCCCCGGGACTAGCGGGGCCAATGAGCAGTTCTTC	CASSPGTSGANEQFF
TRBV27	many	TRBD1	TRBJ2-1	TGTGCCAGCAGTACCAACAGGGGTCCCCACAATGAGCAGTTCTTC	CASSTNRGPHNEQFF
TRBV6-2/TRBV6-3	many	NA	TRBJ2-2	TGTGCCAGCAGTTACTCGGACCCGACCAGGGAAGGGTCCACCGGGGAGCTGTTTTTT	CASSYSDPTREGSTGELFF
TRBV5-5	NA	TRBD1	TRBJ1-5	TGTGCCAGCAGCTTGTATGACGAGGGGGCCCAGCCCCAGCATTTT	CASSLYDEGAQPQHF
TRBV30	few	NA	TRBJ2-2	TGTGCCTGGTGGGGGTTCAACACCGGGGAGCTGTTTTTT	CAWWGFNTGELFF
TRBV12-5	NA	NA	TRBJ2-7	TGTGCTAGTGGCCTCAGTCGAGACGAGCAGTACTTC	CASGLSRDEQYF
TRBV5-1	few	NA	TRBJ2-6	TGCGCCAGCACATGGGGGGCCTCTGGGGCCAACGTCCTGACTTTC	CASTWGASGANVLTF
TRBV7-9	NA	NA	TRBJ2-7	TGTGCCAGCAGCTTCGGGACGGCGAACAACGAGCAGTACTTC	CASSFGTANNEQYF
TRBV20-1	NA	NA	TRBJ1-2	TGCAGTGCTCGGTGCTTCTACACCTTC	CSARCFYTF
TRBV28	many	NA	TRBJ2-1	TGTGCCAGCAGCCTAGATCGGGAGACCTCCTACAATGAGCAGTTCTTC	CASSLDRETSYNEQFF
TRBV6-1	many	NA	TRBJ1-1	TGTGCCAGCAGTGAAAATCCTTCCGCAGGGCGAAAAGCTTTCTTT	CASSENPSAGRKAFF
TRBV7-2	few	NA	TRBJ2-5	TGTGCCAGCAGCCGCGCTGGATCTGAGACCCAGTACTTC	CASSRAGSETQYF
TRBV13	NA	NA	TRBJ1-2	TGTGCCAGCAGCTTAGGACGGTTCTATGGCTACACCTTC	CASSLGRFYGYTF
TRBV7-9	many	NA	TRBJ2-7	TGTGCCAGCAGCTTCCAGTTATACGAGCAGTACTTC	CASSFQLYEQYF
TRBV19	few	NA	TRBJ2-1	TGTGCCAGTAGTATTGAGGCTAGTCGGGTCAATGAGCAGTTCTTC	CASSIEASRVNEQFF
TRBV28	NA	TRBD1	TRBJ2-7	TGTGCCAGCAGTGAACCGGGACAGGGGACCGACGAGCAGTACTTC	CASSEPGQGTDEQYF
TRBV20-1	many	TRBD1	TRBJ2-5	TGCAGTGCTAGCCGGGGACAGCTCCAAGAGACCCAGTACTTC	CSASRGQLQETQYF